Below, 27 T cell receptor beta chains from the same sample are listed, as sequenced in a study of prognosis after radiotherapy for stage I lung cancer (dated by TCRdb to the early 2020s). TCRdb names Illumina HiSeq 3000 as the instrument used. Two rounds of multiplex PCR were performed to amplify the TCR beta CDR3 region from genomic DNA. The first PCR round used primers specific to each TRBV and TRBJ gene, and the primer sequences were filed in Chinese patent CN105087789A. TCRdb itself trimmed the public reads at Q25 with fastp, ran MiXCR and retained productive beta chains. CDR3 protein duplicates are merged, each entry listing the most common genes and DNA. The sample table holds tens of thousands of distinct CDR3 sequences, of which approximately 44% were seen once. Around 29% of the sample comes from the top ten. Source: PBMCs, taken before or after stereotactic body radiation therapy (not recorded which). The receptors were gathered from a donor over 45 with non-small cell lung cancer.

A word on this clonotype: This clone may be a read error of a much larger clone one base away. V usage is TRBV2 and J usage is TRBJ2-5; unclear D gene. Germline CDR1 reads SNHLY; CDR2 reads FYNNEI. V lost 0 bases and J lost 2, with 13 bases in between. The CDR3 contains 16 residues. The CDR3 here is CASSEALVCQQETQYF. As DNA, the CDR3 is TGTGCCAGCAGTGAAGCGCTAGTTTGTCAGCAAGAGACCCAGTACTTC.

The chain joins TRBV10-3 to TRBJ2-2; D may be TRBD1 or TRBD2 (5 bases each). The V end was cut by 7 bases, the J end by 10 bases, with 16 bases between. The germline V gene has CDR1 ENHRY and CDR2 SYGVKD. CDR3 length: 13 residues. This CDR3 is CAITPSWDAELFF. Written as DNA, the CDR3 is TGTGCCATCACCCCTAGCTGGGACGCGGAGCTGTTTTTT.

The chain recombines TRBV28 with TRBJ1-5, with 7 bases identical to TRBD1. The V and J ends lost 5 bases and 6 bases, in that order; junction bases with no gene match: 7. Germline CDR1 reads MDHEN; CDR2 reads SYDVKM. The CDR3 length is 14 residues. The CDR3 DNA is TGTGCCAGCAGTCAACCAGGGGGGCGTCAGCCCCAGCATTTT. Its protein product is CASSQPGGRQPQHF.

The table lists this clonotype with many counts. This rearrangement joins TRBV25-1 to TRBJ1-5; D remains unclear. Germline assignment: CDR1 MGHDK and CDR2 SYGVNS. The CDR3 sequence is 14 residues long. Trimming stripped 5 bases from V and 2 bases from J, with 10 bases between. In DNA form, the CDR3 reads TGTGCCAGCAGTCTCTCGAGCGGCAATCAGCCCCAGCATTTT. Its protein is CASSLSSGNQPQHF.

For this clonotype: Just one base apart from a much larger clone, this may be a read error. This chain uses TRBV28 with TRBJ1-4, with D perhaps TRBD1 (5 bases). The ends were cut back, 3 bases at V and 4 bases at J, with 21 bases in the middle. The V gene's germline CDR1 is MDHEN and CDR2 SYDVKM. The CDR3 contains 18 residues. The chain's CDR3 is CASSFKFKGRKDNEKLFF. As DNA, the CDR3 is TGTGCCAGCAGTTTTAAATTTAAGGGGCGGAAGGATAATGAAAAACTGTTTTTT.

Many counts were recorded for this clonotype. This chain links TRBV6-1 with TRBJ2-3, with 11 nucleotides matching TRBD2. V was pared by 6 bases and J by 6 bases, with 8 bases of the junction left unmatched. Germline CDR1 is MNHNS and CDR2 is SASEGT. The CDR3 runs to 15 residues. The CDR3 sequence: CASSMGLAAGDTQYF. For the CDR3, the DNA is TGTGCCAGCAGCATGGGACTAGCGGCGGGGGATACGCAGTATTTT.

This chain connects TRBV2 to TRBJ2-3; a possible D gene is TRBD1 (5 bases). Germline V gene data show CDR1 as SNHLY and CDR2 as FYNNEI. This CDR3 contains 12 residues. Trimming pared 6 bases from V and 4 bases from J, leaving 8 bases between. CDR3 in amino acids: CASSATADTQYF. The CDR3 DNA sequence: TGTGCCAGCAGCGCGACAGCAGATACGCAGTATTTT.

In regard to this clonotype: A read error is likely, as this CDR3 ends without the conserved phenylalanine or tryptophan. The CDR3 loop reads CASSLGGTSKDGYTL. As DNA, the CDR3 is TGTGCCAGCAGTTTAGGGGGGACATCCAAGGATGGATACACCCTC. This chain connects TRBV28 to TRBJ1-2, with TRBD1 as a possible D gene (6 bases). The germline gives CDR1 MDHEN, CDR2 SYDVKM. The CDR3 covers 15 residues.

This clonotype was observed at least ten times. The chain uses TRBV5-1 and TRBJ2-7; perhaps TRBD1 as D (5 bases). V gave up 3 bases and J gave up 2 bases, with 18 bases separating them. The CDR3 extends over 16 amino acids. Germline values: CDR1 SGHRS, CDR2 YFSETQ. DNA of the CDR3: TGCGCCAGCAGCTGGGGCCCCGGGCCGAACACCTACGAGCAGTACTTC. Its translation is CASSWGPGPNTYEQYF.

About this clonotype: An end of the junction differs from the germline gene, which may be a read error. The chain links TRBV15 to TRBJ2-1, with no clear D. Germline V lookup: CDR1 LNHNV, CDR2 YYDKDF (reference sequence). This CDR3 spans 16 amino acids. The CDR3 is CATSREGGSSYNEQSF. CDR3 in DNA: TGTGCCACCAGCAGAGAGGGCGGTAGCTCCTACAATGAGCAGTCCTTT. Full variable domain (outside the CDR3, taken from reference TRBV15 and TRBJ2-1): DAMVIQNPRYQVTQFGKPVTLSCSQTLNHNVMYWYQQKSSQAPKLLFHYYDKDFNNEADTPDNFQSRRPNTSFCFLDIRSPGLGDTAMYLCATSREGGSSYNEQSFGPGTRLTVL.

The chain carries TRBV5-1 and TRBJ2-1, with D maybe TRBD1 (5 bases). The ends were cut back, 0 bases at V and 6 bases at J, with 19 bases in the middle. This CDR3 spans 17 amino acids. Germline V gene data show CDR1 as SGHRS and CDR2 as YFSETQ. The CDR3: CASSLGLRLRGRNEQFF. The CDR3 DNA is TGCGCCAGCAGCTTGGGGCTCCGTCTTAGGGGCCGCAATGAGCAGTTCTTC.

This clonotype was counted many times. The chain employs TRBV18 and TRBJ2-3; TRBD1 matches 7 bases. The junction had 5 bases not matched to a gene; V was cut back by 4 bases and J by 1 base. The CDR3 is 15 residues long. Germline loops: CDR1 KGHSH, CDR2 LQKENI. This CDR3 is CASSLNTGGTDTQYF. As DNA, the CDR3 is TGTGCCAGCTCACTTAATACAGGGGGCACAGATACGCAGTATTTT.

This clonotype was picked up one time. The CDR3 region has the DNA TGTGCCAGCAGGAATGACAGAACTCATCCCCAGCATTTT. As protein: CASRNDRTHPQHF. V is TRBV6-1 and J is TRBJ1-5; tentatively, D is TRBD1 (5 bases). V lost 6 bases to trimming and J lost 10 bases, with 16 bases between them. CDR1 and CDR2 from the germline V gene are MNHNS and SASEGT. The CDR3 runs 13 residues.

There are a few counts of this clonotype. The gene calls are TRBV19 and TRBJ2-7; 7 bases fit TRBD2. Germline lookup yields CDR1 LNHDA and CDR2 SQIVND (reference sequence). V shed 5 bases, J shed 2 bases, and the junction held 12 bases outside the gene matches. The CDR3 sequence is 16 residues long. The CDR3 sequence: CASSHGGAGRTYEQYF. In DNA, the CDR3 is TGTGCCAGTAGTCACGGGGGAGCGGGAAGGACCTACGAGCAGTACTTC.

This clonotype was seen ten or more times. V usage is TRBV11-2 and J usage is TRBJ1-1, with D unclear. CDR1 is SGHAT, CDR2 FQNNGV, per germline. The CDR3 covers 14 residues. V lost 1 base and J 0 bases, leaving 6 bases between the germline ends. The CDR3 here is CASSLGTMNTEAFF. The CDR3 DNA reads as TGTGCCAGCAGCTTAGGAACCATGAACACTGAAGCTTTCTTT.

Concerning this clonotype itself: A far larger clone is only one base removed, so a read error is likely. V and J are TRBV2 and TRBJ2-1; D is possibly TRBD2 (6 bases). The CDR3 runs 13 residues. CDR1 is SNHLY, CDR2 FYNNEI, per germline. As DNA, the CDR3 is TGTGCCAGCATCAAGAACCCGGCTAGCGACCCGGTCTTC. This codes for CASIKNPASDPVF.

This clonotype was detected only a few times. The CDR3 protein is CASSGQGAGSKNIQYF. The CDR3 region has the DNA TGTGCCAGCAGCGGACAGGGGGCTGGGTCCAAAAACATTCAGTACTTC. The chain joins TRBV9 to TRBJ2-4, with 10 bases lining up with TRBD1. This CDR3 is built from 16 residues. Germline V CDR1 and CDR2: SGDLS, YYNGEE. V was clipped by 3 bases and J by 2 bases; unmatched bases: 5.

This clonotype was seen a single time. J is TRBJ2-7 and V is TRBV5-1; 9 bases are a match to TRBD1. Trimming took 4 bases from V and 1 from J; bases not matched to a gene: 6. Germline V gene sequence: CDR1 SGHRS, CDR2 YFSETQ. The length of the CDR3 is 15 residues. The CDR3 spells CASSPEGQGSYEQYF. The CDR3 bases are TGCGCCAGCAGCCCGGAAGGACAGGGGTCCTACGAGCAGTACTTC.

The sample holds many counts of this clonotype. This chain joins TRBV5-1 and TRBJ2-3; 10 bases match TRBD2. Per germline, CDR1 SGHRS and CDR2 YFSETQ. Trimming removed 0 bases from V and 6 bases from J; junction bases left unmatched: 4. The CDR3 covers 15 residues. The CDR3: CASSLATSGVDTQYF. CDR3 nucleotides: TGCGCCAGCAGCTTGGCCACTAGCGGGGTTGATACGCAGTATTTT.

Many counts were recorded for this clonotype. The rearrangement uses TRBV7-9 and TRBJ1-2; D gene uncertain. V dropped 2 bases and J dropped 3 bases, with 7 bases sitting between them. From germline, CDR1 is SEHNR and CDR2 FQNEAQ (reference sequence). The CDR3 is 13 residues long. The CDR3 bases are TGTGCCAGCAGCTTACAGGTCCACTATGGCTACACCTTC. It specifies CASSLQVHYGYTF.

This clonotype appeared many times. The chain links TRBV20-1 to TRBJ2-7, with 10 bases lining up with TRBD2. V dropped 5 bases and J dropped 2; count of bases not matched to a gene: 6. This CDR3 spans 14 amino acids. CDR1 is DFQATT, CDR2 SNEGSKA, per germline (reference sequence). This CDR3 is CSAHSGTSAYEQYF. Written as DNA, the CDR3 is TGCAGTGCTCACTCCGGGACTAGCGCCTACGAGCAGTACTTC.

This clonotype occurred many times. The CDR3 region is CASSNDRTGELFF. The CDR3 DNA reads as TGTGCCAGTAGTAATGATCGTACCGGGGAGCTGTTTTTT. The V and J genes are TRBV19 and TRBJ2-2; D remains ambiguous. V was clipped by 4 bases and J by 5 bases, with 8 bases between them. The CDR3 consists of 13 residues. Germline assignment: CDR1 LNHDA and CDR2 SQIVND (reference sequence).

This clonotype was observed at least ten times. The chain uses TRBV10-2 and TRBJ1-3, with unresolved D. This CDR3 has 12 amino acids. V was shortened by 4 bases and J by 4 bases, with 5 bases between the two germline ends. The V gene's germline CDR1 is WSHSY and CDR2 SAAADI. CDR3 DNA: TGCGCCAGCAGTGTTCTAGGAAACACCATATATTTT. Translated: CASSVLGNTIYF.

This clonotype was detected many times. This chain connects TRBV20-1 to TRBJ2-7; maybe TRBD2 (5 bases). From germline, CDR1 is DFQATT and CDR2 SNEGSKA (reference sequence). Trimming took off 5 bases at V and 0 bases at J, with 8 bases between the two ends. CDR3 length equals 12 residues. The CDR3, as DNA: TGCAGTGCTCGGGGTCTCTCCTACGAGCAGTACTTC. Its protein is CSARGLSYEQYF.

This clonotype was detected many times. The rearrangement links TRBV5-6 to TRBJ2-1; the D is unclear. V was pared by 1 base and J by 8 bases, with 7 bases between. The CDR3 spans 12 residues. Germline CDR1 SGHDT, CDR2 YYEEEE. This CDR3 reads CASSLILDEQFF. The CDR3 DNA is TGTGCCAGCAGCTTGATACTGGATGAGCAGTTCTTC.

With respect to this clonotype: The germline gene is not matched at one end of the junction; a read error may be the cause. This chain joins TRBV6-5 and TRBJ2-7; maybe TRBD2 (5 bases). There are 11 residues in the CDR3. The germline V gene encodes CDR1 MNHEY and CDR2 SVGAGI. This CDR3 is CASSYSGIEYF. CDR3 sequence (DNA): TGTGCCAGCAGCTACTCCGGGATAGAGTACTTC.

This rearrangement joins TRBV18 to TRBJ1-1; possible D gene TRBD1, 5 bases. The ends were cut back, 4 bases at V and 0 bases at J, with 12 bases in the middle. This CDR3 has 15 amino acids. Germline lookup yields CDR1 KGHSH and CDR2 LQKENI. CDR3 coding DNA: TGTGCCAGCTCACAAAATCAGGGAATGAACACTGAAGCTTTCTTT. It is translated as CASSQNQGMNTEAFF.